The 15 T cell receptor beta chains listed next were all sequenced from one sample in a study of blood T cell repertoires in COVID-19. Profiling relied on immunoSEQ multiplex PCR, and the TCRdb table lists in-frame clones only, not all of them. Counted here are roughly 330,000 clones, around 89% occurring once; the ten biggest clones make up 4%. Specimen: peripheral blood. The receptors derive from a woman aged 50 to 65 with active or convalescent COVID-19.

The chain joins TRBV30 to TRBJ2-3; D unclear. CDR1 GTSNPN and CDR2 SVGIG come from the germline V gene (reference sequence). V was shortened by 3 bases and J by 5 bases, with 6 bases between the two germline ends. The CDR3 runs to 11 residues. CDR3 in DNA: TGTGCCTGGAGCCGAGGAGATACGCAGTATTTT. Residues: CAWSRGDTQYF.

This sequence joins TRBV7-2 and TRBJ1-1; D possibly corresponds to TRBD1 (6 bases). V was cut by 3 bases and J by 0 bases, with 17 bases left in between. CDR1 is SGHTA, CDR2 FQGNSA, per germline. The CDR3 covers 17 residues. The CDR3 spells CASSFVGHFIMNTEAFF. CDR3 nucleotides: TGTGCCAGCAGCTTTGTGGGACACTTTATTATGAACACTGAAGCTTTCTTT.

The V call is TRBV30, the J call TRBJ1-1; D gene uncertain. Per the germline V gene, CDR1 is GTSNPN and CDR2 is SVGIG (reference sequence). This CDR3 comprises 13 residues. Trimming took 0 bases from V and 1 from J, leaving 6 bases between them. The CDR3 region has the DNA TGTGCCTGGAGTGTACTTCCGAACACTGAAGCTTTCTTT. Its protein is CAWSVLPNTEAFF.

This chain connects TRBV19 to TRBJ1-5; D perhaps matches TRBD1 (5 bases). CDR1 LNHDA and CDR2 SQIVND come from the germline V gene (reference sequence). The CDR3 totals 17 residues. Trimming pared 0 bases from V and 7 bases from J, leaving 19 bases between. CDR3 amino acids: CASSIEVRRGAWQPQHF. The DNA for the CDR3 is TGTGCCAGTAGTATAGAGGTCAGAAGGGGCGCGTGGCAGCCCCAGCATTTT.

The CDR3 region is CANSGQGRGYTF. CDR3 nucleotides: TGTGCCAACTCGGGACAGGGAAGAGGCTACACCTTC. The chain employs TRBV10-3 and TRBJ1-2; TRBD1 agrees at 9 bases. V shed 10 bases and J 8 bases; nucleotides not matched to a gene: 8. This CDR3 comprises 12 residues. Germline lookup yields CDR1 ENHRY and CDR2 SYGVKD.

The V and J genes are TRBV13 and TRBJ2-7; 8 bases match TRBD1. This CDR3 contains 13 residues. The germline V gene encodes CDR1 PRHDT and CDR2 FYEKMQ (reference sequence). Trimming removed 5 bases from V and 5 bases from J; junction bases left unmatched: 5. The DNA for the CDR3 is TGTGCCAGCAGCACGGGACAGGCCAACGAGCAGTACTTC. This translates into CASSTGQANEQYF.

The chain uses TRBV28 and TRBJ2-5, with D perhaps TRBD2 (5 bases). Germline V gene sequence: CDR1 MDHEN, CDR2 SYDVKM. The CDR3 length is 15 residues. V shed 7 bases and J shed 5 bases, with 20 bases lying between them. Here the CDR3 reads CASIPAQPERETQYF. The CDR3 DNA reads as TGTGCCAGCATCCCTGCCCAGCCCGAGCGGGAGACCCAGTACTTC. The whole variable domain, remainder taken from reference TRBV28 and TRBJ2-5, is DVKVTQSSRYLVKRTGEKVFLECVQDMDHENMFWYRQDPGLGLRLIYFSYDVKMKEKGDIPEGYSVSREKKERFSLILESASTNQTSMYLCASIPAQPERETQYFGPGTRLLVL.

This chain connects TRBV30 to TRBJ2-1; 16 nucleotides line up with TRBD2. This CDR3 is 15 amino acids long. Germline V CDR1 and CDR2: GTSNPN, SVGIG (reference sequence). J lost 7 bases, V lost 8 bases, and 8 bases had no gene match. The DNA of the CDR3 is TGTGCCGGGGGACTAGCGGGAGGGCCTTGGAATGAGCAGTTCTTC. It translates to CAGGLAGGPWNEQFF.

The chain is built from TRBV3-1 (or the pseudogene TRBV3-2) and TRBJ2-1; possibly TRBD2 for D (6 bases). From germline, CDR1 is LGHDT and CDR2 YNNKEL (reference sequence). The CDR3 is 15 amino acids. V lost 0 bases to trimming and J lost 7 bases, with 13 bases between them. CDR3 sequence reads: CASSQEIAAGNEQFF. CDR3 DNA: TGTGCCAGCAGCCAAGAGATTGCGGCGGGGAATGAGCAGTTCTTC.

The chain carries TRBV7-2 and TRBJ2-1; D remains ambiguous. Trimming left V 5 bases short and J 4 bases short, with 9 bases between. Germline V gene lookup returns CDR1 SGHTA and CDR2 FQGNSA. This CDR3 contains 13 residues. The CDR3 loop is CASSLQVYNEQFF. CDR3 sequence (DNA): TGTGCCAGCAGCCTGCAGGTGTACAATGAGCAGTTCTTC.

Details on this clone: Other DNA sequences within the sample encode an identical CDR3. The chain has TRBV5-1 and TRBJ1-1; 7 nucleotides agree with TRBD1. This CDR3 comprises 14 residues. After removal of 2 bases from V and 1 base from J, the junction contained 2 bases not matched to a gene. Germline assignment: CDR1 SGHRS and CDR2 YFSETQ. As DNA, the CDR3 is TGCGCCAGCAGCTTAGGGACAGCGAACACTGAAGCTTTCTTT. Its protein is CASSLGTANTEAFF.

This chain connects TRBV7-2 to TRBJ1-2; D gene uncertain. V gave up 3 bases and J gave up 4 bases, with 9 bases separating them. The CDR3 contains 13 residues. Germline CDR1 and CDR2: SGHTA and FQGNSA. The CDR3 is CASSFWESYGYTF. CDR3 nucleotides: TGTGCCAGCAGCTTTTGGGAGAGCTATGGCTACACCTTC. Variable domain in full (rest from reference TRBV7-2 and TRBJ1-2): GAGVSQSPSNKVTEKGKDVELRCDPISGHTALYWYRQSLGQGLEFLIYFQGNSAPDKSGLPSDRFSAERTGGSVSTLTIQRTQQEDSAVYLCASSFWESYGYTFGSGTRLTVV.

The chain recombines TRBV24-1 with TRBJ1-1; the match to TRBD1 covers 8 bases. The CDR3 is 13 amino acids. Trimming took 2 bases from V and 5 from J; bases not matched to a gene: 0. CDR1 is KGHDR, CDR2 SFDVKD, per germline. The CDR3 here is CATSDWTGTEAFF. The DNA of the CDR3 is TGTGCCACCAGTGATTGGACAGGGACTGAAGCTTTCTTT.

CDR3 sequence: CASSYRDPGETQYF. CDR3 bases: TGTGCCAGCAGCTACAGGGACCCGGGGGAGACCCAGTACTTC. The chain couples TRBV11-2 to TRBJ2-5; TRBD1 is a possible D gene (6 bases). The CDR3 covers 14 residues. Between the trimmed V and J ends, which lost 4 bases and 5 bases, there was a span of 14 bases. The germline gives CDR1 SGHAT, CDR2 FQNNGV.

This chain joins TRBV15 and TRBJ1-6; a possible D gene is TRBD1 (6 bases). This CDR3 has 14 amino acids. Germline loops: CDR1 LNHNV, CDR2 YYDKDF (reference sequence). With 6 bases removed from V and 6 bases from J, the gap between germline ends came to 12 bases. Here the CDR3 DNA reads TGTGCCACCAGTAGGACAGATAGTAATTCACCCCTCCACTTT. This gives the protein CATSRTDSNSPLHF.